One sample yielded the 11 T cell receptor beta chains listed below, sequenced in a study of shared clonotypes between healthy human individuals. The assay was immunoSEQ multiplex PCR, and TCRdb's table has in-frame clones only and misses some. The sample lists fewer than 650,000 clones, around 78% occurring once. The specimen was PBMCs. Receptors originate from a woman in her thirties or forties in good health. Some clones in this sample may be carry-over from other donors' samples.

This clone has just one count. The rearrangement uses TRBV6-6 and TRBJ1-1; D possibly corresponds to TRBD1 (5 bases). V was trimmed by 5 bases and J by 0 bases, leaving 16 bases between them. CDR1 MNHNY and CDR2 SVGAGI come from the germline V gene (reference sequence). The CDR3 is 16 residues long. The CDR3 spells CASSKTTGPMNTEAFF. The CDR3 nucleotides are TGTGCCAGCAGTAAAACAACAGGACCCATGAACACTGAAGCTTTCTTT.

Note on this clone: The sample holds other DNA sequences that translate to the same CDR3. The CDR3 is CASSPGTGPYEQYF. CDR3 sequence (DNA): TGTGCCAGCTCTCCCGGGACAGGGCCCTACGAGCAGTACTTC. This rearrangement joins TRBV18 to TRBJ2-7; 9 nucleotides line up with TRBD1. V shed 6 bases, J shed 2 bases, and the junction held 5 bases outside the gene matches. Germline assignment: CDR1 KGHSH and CDR2 LQKENI. The CDR3 is 14 residues long.

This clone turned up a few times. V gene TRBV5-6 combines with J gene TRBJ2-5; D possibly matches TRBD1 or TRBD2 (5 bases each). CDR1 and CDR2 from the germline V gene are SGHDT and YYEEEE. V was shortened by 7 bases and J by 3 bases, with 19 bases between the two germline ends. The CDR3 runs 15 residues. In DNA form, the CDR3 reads TGTGCCAGCTGGACCTTCGGGACGCAAGAAGAGACCCAGTACTTC. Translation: CASWTFGTQEETQYF. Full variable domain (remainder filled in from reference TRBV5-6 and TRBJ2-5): DAGVTQSPTHLIKTRGQQVTLRCSPKSGHDTVSWYQQALGQGPQFIFQYYEEEERQRGNFPDRFSGHQFPNYSSELNVNALLLGDSALYLCASWTFGTQEETQYFGPGTRLLVL.

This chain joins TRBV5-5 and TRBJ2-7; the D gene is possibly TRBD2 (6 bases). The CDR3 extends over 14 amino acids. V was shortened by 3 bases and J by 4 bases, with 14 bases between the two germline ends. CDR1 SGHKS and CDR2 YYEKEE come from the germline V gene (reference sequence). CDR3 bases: TGTGCCAGCAGCTCCGCGAGTGGGGGGTACGAGCAGTACTTC. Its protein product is CASSSASGGYEQYF. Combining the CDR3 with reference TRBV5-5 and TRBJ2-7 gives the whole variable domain DAGVTQSPTHLIKTRGQQVTLRCSPISGHKSVSWYQQVLGQGPQFIFQYYEKEERGRGNFPDRFSARQFPNYSSELNVNALLLGDSALYLCASSSASGGYEQYFGPGTRLTVT.

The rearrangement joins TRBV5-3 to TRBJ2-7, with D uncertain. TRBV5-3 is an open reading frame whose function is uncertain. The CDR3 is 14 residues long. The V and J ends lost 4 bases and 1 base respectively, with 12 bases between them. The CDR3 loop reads CARSPSGLSYEQYF. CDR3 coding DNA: TGTGCCAGAAGCCCCTCCGGGCTTTCCTACGAGCAGTACTTC.

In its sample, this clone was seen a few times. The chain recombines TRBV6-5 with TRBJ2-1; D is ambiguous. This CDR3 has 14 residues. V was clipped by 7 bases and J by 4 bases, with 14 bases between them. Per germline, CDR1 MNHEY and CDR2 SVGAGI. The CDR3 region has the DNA TGTGCCAGCAAACGGCTGGGCCCTTACAATGAGCAGTTCTTC. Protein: CASKRLGPYNEQFF.

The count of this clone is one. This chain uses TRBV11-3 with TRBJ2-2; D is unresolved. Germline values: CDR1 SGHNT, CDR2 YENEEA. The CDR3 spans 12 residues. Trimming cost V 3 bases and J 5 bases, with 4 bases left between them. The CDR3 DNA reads TGTGCCAGCAGCTTCGTAACCGGGGAGCTGTTTTTT. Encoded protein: CASSFVTGELFF.

Here the CDR3 DNA reads TGTGCCAGCTCAGCAACAGGGGACTACGAGCAGTACTTC. As protein: CASSATGDYEQYF. The chain is built from TRBV18 and TRBJ2-7; TRBD1 aligns across 7 bases. J lost 3 bases, V lost 5 bases, and 4 bases had no gene match. This CDR3 is 13 amino acids long. Germline CDR1 and CDR2: KGHSH and LQKENI. Complete variable domain (other parts from reference TRBV18 and TRBJ2-7): NAGVMQNPRHLVRRRGQEARLRCSPMKGHSHVYWYRQLPEEGLKFMVYLQKENIIDESGMPKERFSAEFPKEGPSILRIQQVVRGDSAAYFCASSATGDYEQYFGPGTRLTVT.

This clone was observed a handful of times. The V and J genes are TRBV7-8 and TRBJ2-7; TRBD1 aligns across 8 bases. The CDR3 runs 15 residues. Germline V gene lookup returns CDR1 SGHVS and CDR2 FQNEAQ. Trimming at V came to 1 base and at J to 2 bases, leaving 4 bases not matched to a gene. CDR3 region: CASSLVGQGAYEQYF. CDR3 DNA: TGTGCCAGCAGCTTAGTAGGACAGGGAGCCTACGAGCAGTACTTC.

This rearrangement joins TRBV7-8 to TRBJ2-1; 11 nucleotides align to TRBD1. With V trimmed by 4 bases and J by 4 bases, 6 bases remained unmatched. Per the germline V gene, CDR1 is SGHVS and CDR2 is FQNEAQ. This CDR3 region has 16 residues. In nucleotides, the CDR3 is TGTGCCAGCAGCTACCCCGGGACAGGGGGATACAATGAGCAGTTCTTC. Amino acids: CASSYPGTGGYNEQFF.

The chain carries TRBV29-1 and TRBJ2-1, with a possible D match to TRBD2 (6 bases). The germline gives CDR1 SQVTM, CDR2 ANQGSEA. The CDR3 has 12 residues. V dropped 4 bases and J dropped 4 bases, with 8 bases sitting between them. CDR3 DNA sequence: TGCAGCGTTGGGGAGGCGTACAATGAGCAGTTCTTC. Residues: CSVGEAYNEQFF.